These 29 T cell receptor beta chains share one sample of origin, sequenced in a study of blood T cells in healthy people across ages. Primers used in a second PCR of about 6 to 11 cycles were a sample-barcoded 5' primer and a J-beta primer mix. TCRdb itself ran the 5' RACE reads through MiXCR, one entry per CDR3 protein. The sample includes some 1,500,000 distinct CDR3 sequences, around 40% seen only once; the top ten take approximately 4.1%. The sample was blood. The receptor source for this set is a woman aged 18-29 years in good health.

The chain couples TRBV29-1 to TRBJ1-4; D is undetermined. V gave up 0 bases and J gave up 0 bases, with 11 bases separating them. This CDR3 spans 16 amino acids. Germline CDR1 is SQVTM and CDR2 is ANQGSEA. The CDR3 bases are TGCAGCGTTGAAGATCCGTACAGTTCAACTAATGAAAAACTGTTTTTT. Translated: CSVEDPYSSTNEKLFF.

This rearrangement joins TRBV20-1 to TRBJ1-4; no reliable D call. The CDR3 consists of 14 residues. Per the germline V gene, CDR1 is DFQATT and CDR2 is SNEGSKA (reference sequence). Trimming removed 8 bases from V and 8 bases from J, with 21 bases in between. As DNA, the CDR3 is TGCAGTATTTACCGGCTGTCGTACGGAGAAAAACTGTTTTTT. Translating gives CSIYRLSYGEKLFF.

This clonotype was found once. The chain joins TRBV7-2 to TRBJ2-2, with D maybe TRBD1 (6 bases). This CDR3 spans 16 amino acids. The germline V and J ends were trimmed by 5 bases and 1 base, with 14 bases remaining between them. Germline V CDR1 and CDR2: SGHTA, FQGNSA. The CDR3 reads CASSNRGRWNTGELFF. The CDR3 nucleotides are TGTGCCAGCAGCAATAGGGGGAGATGGAACACCGGGGAGCTGTTTTTT.

The V gene is TRBV11-2, the J gene TRBJ1-2; TRBD1 matches 9 bases. V shed 2 bases, J shed 5 bases, and the junction held 6 bases outside the gene matches. This CDR3 has 15 residues. Germline lookup yields CDR1 SGHAT and CDR2 FQNNGV. CDR3 bases: TGTGCCAGCAGCTTAACGACAGGGGGTTGGTATGGCTACACCTTC. This translates into CASSLTTGGWYGYTF. Complete variable domain (other parts from reference TRBV11-2 and TRBJ1-2): EAGVAQSPRYKIIEKRQSVAFWCNPISGHATLYWYQQILGQGPKLLIQFQNNGVVDDSQLPKDRFSAERLKGVDSTLKIQPAKLEDSAVYLCASSLTTGGWYGYTFGSGTRLTVV.

This clonotype was detected a few times. The chain carries TRBV29-1 and TRBJ2-7; no firm D call. CDR1 is SQVTM and CDR2 is ANQGSEA in the germline V gene. V gave up 4 bases and J gave up 2 bases, with 12 bases separating them. This CDR3 contains 13 residues. This CDR3 is CSVGGGQTYEQYF. The CDR3 DNA reads as TGCAGCGTTGGCGGTGGGCAAACCTACGAGCAGTACTTC.

This clonotype has more than one count but fewer than ten. V is TRBV7-2 and J is TRBJ2-3, with TRBD2 as a possible D gene (7 bases). The CDR3 is 17 amino acids. Germline V gene data show CDR1 as SGHTA and CDR2 as FQGNSA. Trimming pared 2 bases from V and 3 bases from J, leaving 18 bases between. For the CDR3, the DNA is TGTGCCAGCAGCTTACATGTGACTAGGGGGGGGACAGATACGCAGTATTTT. Amino acids: CASSLHVTRGGTDTQYF.

This chain connects TRBV20-1 to TRBJ2-7; D perhaps matches TRBD2 (5 bases). Between the trimmed V and J ends, which lost 7 bases and 1 base, there was a span of 14 bases. The CDR3 loop spans 13 amino acids. Germline loops: CDR1 DFQATT, CDR2 SNEGSKA (reference sequence). The CDR3 region has the DNA TGCAGTGTTCAGGAGCGGAGATCCTACGAGCAGTACTTC. Translated, it gives CSVQERRSYEQYF.

The J gene is TRBJ1-1, the V gene TRBV12-3 or TRBV12-4, with a weak D call TRBD1 (6 bases). Trimming stripped 5 bases from V and 11 bases from J, with 15 bases between. CDR3 size: 12 residues. Here the CDR3 reads CASSQHRGAAFF. As DNA, the CDR3 is TGTGCCAGCAGTCAACATCGGGGGGCCGCTTTCTTT.

V is TRBV20-1 and J is TRBJ2-4; 10 positions match TRBD2. The end of the DNA is better explained by TRBJ2-7, so the J call may be wrong. The CDR3 has 16 residues. CDR1 and CDR2 from the germline V gene are DFQATT and SNEGSKA (reference sequence). The CDR3 loop reads CSARGASLAGVYEQYF. In nucleotides, the CDR3 is TGCAGTGCTAGAGGGGCTAGCCTAGCGGGAGTGTACGAGCAGTACTTC.

The sample holds a few counts of this clonotype. J is TRBJ2-7 and V is TRBV12-3 or TRBV12-4; 12 nucleotides line up with TRBD2. CDR3 length: 15 residues. Trimming cost V 2 bases and J 5 bases; bases outside gene matches: 4. The CDR3 region is CASSLLAGGLNEQYF. The CDR3 bases are TGTGCCAGCAGTTTACTAGCGGGAGGGCTCAACGAGCAGTACTTC.

There are a few counts of this clonotype. This rearrangement joins TRBV5-1 to TRBJ2-5; D may correspond to TRBD1 or TRBD2 (5 bases each). Trimming pared 1 base from V and 0 bases from J, leaving 7 bases between. Germline CDR1 is SGHRS and CDR2 is YFSETQ. The CDR3 has 14 amino acids. The CDR3 region is CASSLWGNQETQYF. DNA for the CDR3: TGCGCCAGCAGCTTGTGGGGGAACCAAGAGACCCAGTACTTC.

This chain uses TRBV7-2 with TRBJ2-3; TRBD2 matches at 14 bases. Trimming at V came to 5 bases and at J to 1 base, leaving 8 bases not matched to a gene. Germline V CDR1 and CDR2: SGHTA, FQGNSA. The CDR3 is 18 amino acids. The CDR3 is CASSPGLAGALGTDTQYF. The CDR3 DNA reads as TGTGCCAGCAGCCCGGGACTAGCGGGAGCTTTAGGCACAGATACGCAGTATTTT.

This clonotype showed up many times. The V and J genes are TRBV3-1 and TRBJ1-2; maybe TRBD1 (6 bases). Trimming pared 2 bases from V and 5 bases from J, leaving 9 bases between. Germline values: CDR1 LGHDT, CDR2 YNNKEL (reference sequence). This CDR3 comprises 13 residues. CDR3 sequence: CASSQTGKYGYTF. In DNA, the CDR3 is TGTGCCAGCAGCCAAACAGGGAAGTATGGCTACACCTTC.

On this clonotype itself: This sequence may be a read error, since a much larger clone differs from it by one base. V and J are TRBV29-1 and TRBJ2-7; D unresolved. Per germline, CDR1 SQVTM and CDR2 ANQGSEA. Trimming cost V 8 bases and J 7 bases, with 18 bases left between them. The CDR3 covers 12 residues. The CDR3 DNA reads TGCAGCCCCGCCCCAGAGTACAATGAGCAGTACTTC. This codes for CSPAPEYNEQYF.

The chain uses TRBV6-5 and TRBJ1-2, with a possible D match to TRBD1 (5 bases). V lost 2 bases and J 7 bases, leaving 11 bases between the germline ends. This CDR3 is 13 amino acids long. Per germline, CDR1 MNHEY and CDR2 SVGAGI. The CDR3 here is CASSYGGMCGYTF. In DNA, the CDR3 is TGTGCCAGCAGTTACGGGGGGATGTGTGGCTACACCTTC.

The chain is built from TRBV7-9 and TRBJ1-1, with TRBD1 identical over 8 bases. This CDR3 is built from 14 residues. Germline V gives CDR1 SEHNR, CDR2 FQNEAQ (reference sequence). Unmatched junction bases numbered 5, after V lost 4 bases and J lost 4 bases. The CDR3 DNA follows: TGTGCCAGCAGCTCGACAGGGGCGACCACTGAAGCTTTCTTT. Its translation: CASSSTGATTEAFF. Using reference TRBV7-9 and TRBJ1-1 for the parts outside the CDR3, the full variable domain is DTGVSQNPRHKITKRGQNVTFRCDPISEHNRLYWYRQTLGQGPEFLTYFQNEAQLEKSRLLSDRFSAERPKGSFSTLEIQRTEQGDSAMYLCASSSTGATTEAFFGQGTRLTVV.

A few counts support this clonotype. The genes are TRBV20-1 and TRBJ1-6, with D possibly TRBD1 on 5 matching bases. Germline V lookup: CDR1 DFQATT, CDR2 SNEGSKA (reference sequence). The CDR3 contains 15 residues. The germline V and J ends were trimmed by 2 bases and 6 bases, with 14 bases remaining between them. The CDR3 coding sequence is TGCAGTGCTAGACTTCCCGGCAGGGCTAATTCACCCCTCCACTTT. It translates to CSARLPGRANSPLHF.

The chain employs TRBV6-2 or TRBV6-3 and TRBJ2-7; D might be TRBD2 (5 bases). Germline CDR1 is MNHEY and CDR2 is SVGEGT. This CDR3 is built from 15 residues. Deletions cut 4 bases from V and 5 bases from J, with 18 bases between. The CDR3 loop reads CASSWDGRGDNEQYF. The DNA of the CDR3 is TGTGCCAGCAGTTGGGATGGGAGAGGAGACAACGAGCAGTACTTC.

This clonotype was seen many times. This chain joins TRBV29-1 and TRBJ2-4; 9 bases align to TRBD2. J lost 0 bases, V lost 3 bases, and 3 bases had no gene match. This CDR3 region has 15 residues. From germline, CDR1 is SQVTM and CDR2 ANQGSEA. The CDR3 nucleotides are TGCAGCGTTGAGGGGACTAGCTTAGCCAAAAACATTCAGTACTTC. Amino acid sequence: CSVEGTSLAKNIQYF.

The V and J genes are TRBV9 and TRBJ1-1, with D unclear. The CDR3 runs 15 residues. V was shortened by 0 bases and J by 3 bases, with 12 bases between the two germline ends. Germline-derived CDR1 and CDR2 are SGDLS and YYNGEE. The CDR3 loop reads CASSVAPTSDTEAFF. In nucleotides, the CDR3 is TGTGCCAGCAGCGTAGCACCTACGTCGGACACTGAAGCTTTCTTT.

A word on this clonotype: A read error is possible here, since a much larger clone lies one base away. The chain is built from TRBV3-1 and TRBJ2-3; D is unresolved. CDR1 is LGHDT and CDR2 is YNNKEL in the germline V gene (reference sequence). V was shortened by 3 bases and J by 2 bases, with 6 bases between the two germline ends. This CDR3 region has 13 residues. CDR3 nucleotides: TGTGCCAGCAGCCATGAAAACACAGATACGCAGTATTTT. It yields the protein CASSHENTDTQYF.

This chain links TRBV2 with TRBJ1-6; 7 bases are shared with TRBD1. Looked up from germline, CDR1 is SNHLY and CDR2 is FYNNEI. The CDR3 spans 14 residues. The trim removed 8 bases at V and 7 bases at J, leaving 8 bases unmatched. In DNA, the CDR3 is TGTGCCAGCTTTGAGGCACAGGGGAATTCACCCCTCCACTTT. It codes for CASFEAQGNSPLHF. Drawing the rest from reference TRBV2 and TRBJ1-6, the complete variable domain is EPEVTQTPSHQVTQMGQEVILRCVPISNHLYFYWYRQILGQKVEFLVSFYNNEISEKSEIFDDQFSVERPDGSNFTLKIRSTKLEDSAMYFCASFEAQGNSPLHFGNGTRLTVT.

This clonotype showed up just once. The chain combines TRBV27 with TRBJ1-2; possibly TRBD1 for D (6 bases). The germline gives CDR1 MNHEY, CDR2 SMNVEV (reference sequence). This CDR3 is 15 amino acids long. V was clipped by 4 bases and J by 1 base, with 13 bases between them. This CDR3 is CASSSTGARNYGYTF. CDR3 nucleotides: TGTGCCAGCAGTTCGACGGGGGCTCGTAACTATGGCTACACCTTC.

V usage is TRBV27 and J usage is TRBJ1-1; 7 bases align to TRBD1. CDR3 length equals 16 residues. V was clipped by 5 bases and J by 10 bases; unmatched bases: 19. Germline CDR1 and CDR2: MNHEY and SMNVEV (reference sequence). The CDR3 spells CASSRTLQGGVSRAFF. CDR3 DNA sequence: TGTGCCAGCAGTAGAACACTTCAGGGGGGGGTCTCCAGAGCTTTCTTT.

The J gene is TRBJ2-1, the V gene TRBV7-2; D may be TRBD2 (5 bases). Trimming took 5 bases from V and 3 from J, leaving 14 bases between them. Germline CDR1 is SGHTA and CDR2 is FQGNSA. The CDR3 length is 15 residues. The CDR3 DNA is TGTGCCAGCAGCCACGGGTCGGGATACTACAATGAGCAGTTCTTC. It translates to CASSHGSGYYNEQFF.

About this clonotype itself: This may be a read error: a much more frequent sequence differs by one nucleotide. The chain employs TRBV7-2 and TRBJ2-1; 10 nucleotides line up with TRBD2. The J call may be wrong; the DNA end is better matched by TRBJ2-7. CDR3 length: 15 residues. Per germline, CDR1 SGHTA and CDR2 FQGNSA. The DNA of the CDR3 is TGTGCCAGCAGCCTCTGGACTAGCGGTTACAATGAGCAGTACTTC. The encoded protein is CASSLWTSGYNEQYF.

This chain connects TRBV15 to TRBJ2-6, with D maybe TRBD2 (5 bases). There are 20 residues in the CDR3. CDR1 LNHNV and CDR2 YYDKDF come from the germline V gene (reference sequence). V dropped 5 bases and J dropped 1 base, with 24 bases sitting between them. The CDR3 loop is CATSGFFTRQDSSGANVLTF. CDR3 bases: TGTGCCACCAGCGGATTCTTCACTAGGCAGGACTCATCTGGGGCCAACGTCCTGACTTTC.

This clonotype was seen repeatedly, ten times or more. The genes are TRBV5-1 and TRBJ2-5; no definite D call. The germline CDR1 and CDR2 sequences are SGHRS and YFSETQ. The CDR3 is made up of 14 amino acids. Trimming removed 0 bases at V and 2 bases at J, with 8 bases between. The CDR3 nucleotides read TGCGCCAGCAGCTTGGTCGGAACACAAGAGACCCAGTACTTC. Its translation is CASSLVGTQETQYF.

Notes on this clonotype: One base away lies a much larger clone, so this may be a sequencing read error. J is TRBJ2-1 and V is TRBV29-1; TRBD2 matches at 12 bases. From germline, CDR1 is SQVTM and CDR2 ANQGSEA. The CDR3 spans 14 residues. CDR3 in amino acids: CSVRTSGDYNERFF. The CDR3 DNA reads as TGCAGCGTTCGGACTAGCGGGGACTACAATGAGCGGTTCTTC.